The rows below give T cell receptor beta chains drawn from one sample of a study of T cells after yellow fever vaccination. Using its own MiXCR run on the 5' RACE reads, TCRdb lists one record per CDR3 protein. The repertoire holds 300,000 to 350,000 distinct CDR3 sequences, with around 4.5% as singletons. This sample comprised PBMCs, obtained 15 days after the yellow fever booster vaccination. All receptors derive from a man aged 18 to 29 who received the YFV17D yellow fever vaccine. The conserved cysteine and the conserved F or W are not part of the CDR3 here. The D gene is left open where the match is weak. Expanded clones get a size class; other rows say once, few or many, or leave the size out.

V,J,D,size,CDR3
TRBV7-9,TRBJ1-2,.,.,ASSLGPPNGYT
TRBV6-5,TRBJ2-2,.,few,ASSYGTSTGELF
TRBV5-1,TRBJ1-6,.,.,ASSLGPGGQPRSSYNSPLH
TRBV4-3,TRBJ2-5,.,many,ASSQWAGSGGETQY
TRBV7-2,TRBJ1-3,.,many,ASSWAQGTPPVAIY
TRBV7-2,TRBJ1-2,.,few,ASSFKQGYGYT
TRBV4-1,TRBJ1-5,TRBD1,.,ASSQVPGQGVQPQH
TRBV3-1,TRBJ2-1,TRBD2,.,ASSQQSGGYNEQF
TRBV9,TRBJ1-1,.,few,ASSVGSRGVTEAF
TRBV6-2/TRBV6-3,TRBJ1-2,TRBD1,few,ASSYSGTVYGYT
TRBV3-1,TRBJ2-4,.,few,ASTALGIQY
TRBV7-2,TRBJ1-2,.,many,ASSFLTGYGYT
TRBV12-3/TRBV12-4,TRBJ1-6,.,.,ASRYGTINSPLH
TRBV4-1,TRBJ2-7,.,few,ASSPGSSLREQY
TRBV7-3,TRBJ2-3,TRBD2,many,ASSPGTTPFGDTQY
TRBV12-3/TRBV12-4,TRBJ2-4,.,.,ASSPRRATTQNIQY
TRBV5-1,TRBJ1-2,TRBD1,.,ASSPGQGATGYT
TRBV7-2,TRBJ2-7,TRBD1,many,ASSFLEGASSYEQY
TRBV7-2,TRBJ2-1,.,many,ASSFRGNYNEQF
TRBV5-1,TRBJ2-3,.,many,ASSSRVTTSTDTQY
TRBV20-1,TRBJ2-3,TRBD2,many,SALVRTSGGDTQY
TRBV29-1,TRBJ1-1,.,many,SVESYSGEAF
TRBV19,TRBJ1-1,.,.,ASSIGTGMNTEAF
TRBV5-1,TRBJ2-5,TRBD1,many,ASSLGDSQETQY
TRBV5-1,TRBJ2-2,.,.,ASSSPASGELF
TRBV19,TRBJ1-5,TRBD1,.,ASSTSTGVGNQPQH
TRBV18,TRBJ1-1,.,many,ASSPSGGLTEAF
TRBV7-9,TRBJ2-3,.,many,ASSSTDTGSGSDTQY
TRBV30,TRBJ1-5,.,few,AWSSGGPQH
TRBV5-1,TRBJ1-1,.,many,ASSSGRAEAF
TRBV5-1,TRBJ1-2,.,.,ASSWGGATTDNYGYT
TRBV3-1,TRBJ1-3,.,few,GTGPFLSGNTIY
TRBV7-9,TRBJ1-1,.,.,ASSPRYGGEGTEAF
TRBV4-3,TRBJ2-2,TRBD1,few,ASSQPPGQGTGELF
TRBV5-6,TRBJ1-2,TRBD1,many,ASSYSRDRAYGYT
TRBV7-8,TRBJ2-7,.,.,ASSGAGPYEQY
TRBV5-6,TRBJ2-5,.,many,ASRAGPHETQY
TRBV12-3/TRBV12-4,TRBJ2-1,.,many,ATTPSLSHNEQF
TRBV27,TRBJ1-1,.,many,ATRVGNGGEAF
TRBV6-5,TRBJ1-4,.,.,ASSPQRGWENEKLF
TRBV19,TRBJ1-1,.,.,ASSSQGVNTEAF
TRBV7-6,TRBJ2-7,.,many,ASSFGPNYEQY
TRBV5-1,TRBJ1-4,TRBD1,few,ASSLGTGRNEKLF
TRBV20-1,TRBJ1-1,.,.,RAPTRTEAF
TRBV12-1,TRBJ2-2,.,.,ASSLPGQSISGELF
TRBV6-5,TRBJ2-2,TRBD1,.,ASSYGTATGELF
TRBV29-1,TRBJ1-6,.,few,SAIHLGEFNSPLH
TRBV7-9,TRBJ1-2,TRBD1,many,ASSIKDRGGDGYT
TRBV20-1,TRBJ1-5,.,many,SARGDGGNQPQH
TRBV20-1,TRBJ1-1,TRBD1,many,SALGGAGTEAF
TRBV12-3/TRBV12-4,TRBJ1-1,.,few,ASRYRTLNTEAF
TRBV7-2,TRBJ1-3,.,.,ASSLYSDSGNTIY
TRBV5-1,TRBJ1-1,.,few,ASSAGESVYTEAF